The T cell receptor beta chain under discussion was sequenced for a study of a mutant IDH1 vaccine in newly diagnosed glioma. Study information: All eight of the vaccinations patients received fell in weeks 1, 3, 5, 7, 11, 15, 19 and 23. Patients were pretreated with radiotherapy, temozolomide, or both, mostly both. Findings and caveats of the study: Of the patients, about 95% had vaccine-induced immune responses. Apparently, pseudoprogression bore no relation to changes among the top peripheral T cell clonotypes.

Data came from immunoSEQ multiplex PCR; TCRdb stores just in-frame clones and leaves some out. The sample contains under 150,000 clones, 80% of which appear only once. The CDR3 totals 12 residues. Trimming shortened V by 6 bases and J by 6 bases, and 12 bases separated the two germline ends. Germline CDR1 and CDR2: SGHTA and FQGNSA. In regard to this clone: Its antigen remains unknown.

Time point in this sample: week 11, during vaccination. Doses consisted of 300 ug of mutant IDH1 20-mer peptide each, paired with topical imiquimod. This receptor was identified in a man in his forties with glioma. The chain uses TRBV7-2 and TRBJ2-7; perhaps TRBD2 as D (6 bases). Sequencing was performed on PBMCs, taken from a glioma patient whose treatment included an IDH1 peptide vaccine. CDR3: CASSFSGAEQYF. In DNA form, the CDR3 reads TGTGCCAGCAGTTTTAGCGGAGCCGAGCAGTACTTC. The full variable domain, with the rest looked up from reference TRBV7-2 and TRBJ2-7, is GAGVSQSPSNKVTEKGKDVELRCDPISGHTALYWYRQSLGQGLEFLIYFQGNSAPDKSGLPSDRFSAERTGGSVSTLTIQRTQQEDSAVYLCASSFSGAEQYFGPGTRLTVT.